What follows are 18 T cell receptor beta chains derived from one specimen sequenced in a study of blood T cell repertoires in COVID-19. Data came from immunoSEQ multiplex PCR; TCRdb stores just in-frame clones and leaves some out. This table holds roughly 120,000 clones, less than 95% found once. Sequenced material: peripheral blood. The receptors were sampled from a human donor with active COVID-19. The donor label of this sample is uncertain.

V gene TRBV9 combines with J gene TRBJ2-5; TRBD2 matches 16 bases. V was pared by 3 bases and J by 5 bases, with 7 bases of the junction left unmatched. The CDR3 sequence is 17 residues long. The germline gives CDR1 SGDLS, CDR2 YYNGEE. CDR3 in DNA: TGTGCCAGCAGCGCCGGGACTAGCGGGGGGGCAGAGGAGACCCAGTACTTC. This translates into CASSAGTSGGAEETQYF.

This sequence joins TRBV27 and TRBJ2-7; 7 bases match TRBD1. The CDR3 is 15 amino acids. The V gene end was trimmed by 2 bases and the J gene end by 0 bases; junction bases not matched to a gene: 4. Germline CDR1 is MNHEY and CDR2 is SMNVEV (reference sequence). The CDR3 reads CASSLTPGGSYEQYF. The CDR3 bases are TGTGCCAGCAGTTTAACCCCAGGGGGCTCCTACGAGCAGTACTTC.

The CDR3 sequence: CASSQDRGQSTDTQYF. The CDR3 DNA is TGTGCCAGCAGCCAAGATCGGGGACAGAGCACAGATACGCAGTATTTT. V is TRBV4-2 and J is TRBJ2-3; 7 positions match TRBD1. CDR1 is LGHNA and CDR2 is YNFKEQ in the germline V gene. The CDR3 covers 16 residues. V dropped 0 bases and J dropped 0; count of bases not matched to a gene: 3.

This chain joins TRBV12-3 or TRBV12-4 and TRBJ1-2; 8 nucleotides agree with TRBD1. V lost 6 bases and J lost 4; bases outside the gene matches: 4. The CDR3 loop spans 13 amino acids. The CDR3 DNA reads TGTGCCAGCAGACTCGGGACAGGCTATGGCTACACCTTC. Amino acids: CASRLGTGYGYTF.

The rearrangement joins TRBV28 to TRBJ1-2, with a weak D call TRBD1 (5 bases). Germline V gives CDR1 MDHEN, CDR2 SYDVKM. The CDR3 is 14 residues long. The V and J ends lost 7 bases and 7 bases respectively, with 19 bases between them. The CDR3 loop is CASTGVRGIGGYTF. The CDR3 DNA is TGTGCCAGCACGGGAGTAAGGGGAATCGGTGGCTACACCTTC.

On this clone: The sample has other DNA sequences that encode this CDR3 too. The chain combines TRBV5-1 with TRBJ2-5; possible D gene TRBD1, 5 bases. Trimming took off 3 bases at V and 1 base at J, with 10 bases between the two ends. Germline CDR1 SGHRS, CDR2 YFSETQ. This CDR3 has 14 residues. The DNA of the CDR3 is TGCGCCAGCAGCTCTAGACAGACCCAAGAGACCCAGTACTTC. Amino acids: CASSSRQTQETQYF.

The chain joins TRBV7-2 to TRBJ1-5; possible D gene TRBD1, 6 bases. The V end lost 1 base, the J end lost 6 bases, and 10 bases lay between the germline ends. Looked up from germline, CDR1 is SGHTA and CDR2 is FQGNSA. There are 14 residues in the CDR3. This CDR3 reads CASSLGEGVQPQHF. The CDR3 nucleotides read TGTGCCAGCAGCTTAGGGGAGGGGGTTCAGCCCCAGCATTTT.

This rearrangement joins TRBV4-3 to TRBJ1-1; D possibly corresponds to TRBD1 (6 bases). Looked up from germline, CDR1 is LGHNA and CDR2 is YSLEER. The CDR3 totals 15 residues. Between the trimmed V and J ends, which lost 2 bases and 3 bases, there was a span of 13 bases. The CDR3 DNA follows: TGCGCCAGCAGCCAAACAGGGAGGGGGGACACTGAAGCTTTCTTT. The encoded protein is CASSQTGRGDTEAFF.

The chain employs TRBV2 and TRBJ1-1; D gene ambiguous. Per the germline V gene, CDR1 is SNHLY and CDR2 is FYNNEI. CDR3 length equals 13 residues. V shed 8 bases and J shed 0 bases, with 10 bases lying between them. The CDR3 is CASGGSMNTEAFF. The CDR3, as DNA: TGTGCCAGCGGCGGGAGCATGAACACTGAAGCTTTCTTT.

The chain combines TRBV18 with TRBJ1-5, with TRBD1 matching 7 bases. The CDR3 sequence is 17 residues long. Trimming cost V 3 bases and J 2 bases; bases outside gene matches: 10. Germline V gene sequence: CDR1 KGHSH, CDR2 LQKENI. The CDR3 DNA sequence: TGTGCCAGCTCACCTTTGGTCAGGGGGGATGGCAATCAGCCCCAGCATTTT. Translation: CASSPLVRGDGNQPQHF.

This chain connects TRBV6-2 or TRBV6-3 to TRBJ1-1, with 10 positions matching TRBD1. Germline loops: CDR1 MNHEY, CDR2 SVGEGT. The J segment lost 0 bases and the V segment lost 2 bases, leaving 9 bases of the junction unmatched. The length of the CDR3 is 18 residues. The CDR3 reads CASSYPGQGIWLNTEAFF. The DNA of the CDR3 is TGTGCCAGCAGTTACCCGGGACAGGGGATATGGTTGAACACTGAAGCTTTCTTT.

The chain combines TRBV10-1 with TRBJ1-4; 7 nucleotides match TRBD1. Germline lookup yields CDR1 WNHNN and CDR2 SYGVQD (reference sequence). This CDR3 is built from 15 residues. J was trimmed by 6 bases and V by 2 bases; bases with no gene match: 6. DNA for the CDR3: TGCGCCAGCAGTGAGACGCAGGGGGACTATGAAAAACTGTTTTTT. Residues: CASSETQGDYEKLFF.

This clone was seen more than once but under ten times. The DNA of the CDR3 is TGTGCCAGCAGCCTAGCGACAGGGCCTAACTATGGCTACACCTTC. It translates to CASSLATGPNYGYTF. The V and J genes are TRBV14 and TRBJ1-2, with 7 nucleotides matching TRBD1. V dropped 4 bases and J dropped 0; count of bases not matched to a gene: 5. The germline gives CDR1 SGHDN, CDR2 FVKESK. The CDR3 length is 15 residues.

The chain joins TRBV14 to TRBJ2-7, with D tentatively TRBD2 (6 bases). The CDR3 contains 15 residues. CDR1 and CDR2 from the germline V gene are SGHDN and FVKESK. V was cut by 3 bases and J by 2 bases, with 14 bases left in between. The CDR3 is CASSHRTAGPYEQYF. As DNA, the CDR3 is TGTGCCAGCAGCCATCGCACTGCGGGGCCCTACGAGCAGTACTTC.

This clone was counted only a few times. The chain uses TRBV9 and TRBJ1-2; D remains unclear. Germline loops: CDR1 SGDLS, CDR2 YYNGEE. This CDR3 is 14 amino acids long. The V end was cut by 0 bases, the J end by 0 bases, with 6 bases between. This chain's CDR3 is CASSVGRANYGYTF. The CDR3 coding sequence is TGTGCCAGCAGCGTAGGGCGGGCTAACTATGGCTACACCTTC.

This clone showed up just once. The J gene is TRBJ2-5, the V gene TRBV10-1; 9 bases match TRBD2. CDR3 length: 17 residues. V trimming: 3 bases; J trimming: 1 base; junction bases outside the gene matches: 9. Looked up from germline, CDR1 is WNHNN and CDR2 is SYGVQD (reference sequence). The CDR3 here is CASSDLYSGGFQETQYF. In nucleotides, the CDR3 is TGCGCCAGCAGTGATCTTTATAGCGGGGGATTCCAAGAGACCCAGTACTTC.

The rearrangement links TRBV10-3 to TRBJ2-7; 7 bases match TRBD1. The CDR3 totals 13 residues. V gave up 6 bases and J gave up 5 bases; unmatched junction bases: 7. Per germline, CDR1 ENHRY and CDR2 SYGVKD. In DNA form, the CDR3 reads TGTGCCATCAGCAAGACAGGGTCCCACGAGCAGTACTTC. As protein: CAISKTGSHEQYF.

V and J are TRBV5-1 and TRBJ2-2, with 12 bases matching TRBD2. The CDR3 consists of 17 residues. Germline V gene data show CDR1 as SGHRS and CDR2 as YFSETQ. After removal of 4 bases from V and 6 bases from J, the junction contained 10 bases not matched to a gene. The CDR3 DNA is TGCGCCAGCAGCCCCCACCCTAGCGGGGGGGCGTCCGGGGAGCTGTTTTTT. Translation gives CASSPHPSGGASGELFF.